The clone carrying this T cell receptor (beta chain) appeared once. Antigen unknown. This sample was included in a study of shared clonotypes between healthy human individuals. Methods used by the authors: For the immunoSEQ data, sequences were junction-only without quality scores, so filtering differed. Profiling relied on immunoSEQ multiplex PCR, and the TCRdb table lists in-frame clones only, not all of them. That table is the source of V, J and clone size, and D and trimming were worked out from the DNA. The data show about 1.1 million clones, around 78% seen once. Adult Caucasians living in Nashville, Tennessee made up all of the donors. Division of CD4+ cells produced a CD45RA+ naive subset and a CD45RA-negative memory subset. Study findings and constraints: Shared clonotypes across all four donors exceeded non-shared ones in generation probability.

In germline, CDR1 is SGHRS, CDR2 YFSETQ. The CDR3 runs to 15 residues. V lost 4 bases to trimming and J lost 4 bases, with 17 bases between them. The source of this sequence is a man aged 18 to 29 in good health. Some clones in this sample may be carry-over from other donors' samples. Source material: memory CD4+ T cells from PBMCs. Documented subset: CD45RA-negative fraction. This chain uses TRBV5-1 with TRBJ2-5; D ambiguous. Here the CDR3 reads CASSGRVGSGETQYF. The CDR3 region has the DNA TGCGCCAGCAGCGGGCGAGTTGGGTCAGGAGAGACCCAGTACTTC.